This section outlines one T cell receptor (beta chain) sequence together with its context. Its target antigen remains unknown. Sequenced using a NextSeq 550. The Human TCR Profiling Kit (MiLaboratory) was used to prepare UMI-labeled 5' RACE TRB cDNA libraries. The full amount of extracted RNA was used for cDNA synthesis, and the full amount of resulting cDNA was used for PCR amplification. The libraries were made side by side, with each library going through the same number of PCR cycles. The original pipeline was this. MIGEC and MiXCR extracted about 50,000 +/- 9,200 unique UMI-labeled TRB cDNA molecules per library, requiring at least two reads per UMI. An average of roughly 40,000 +/- 10,000 functional in-frame TRB CDR3 nucleotide clonotypes without stop codons was found per library. After downsampling to 5000 UMI-labeled TRB molecules per sample, diversity metrics, including normalized Shannon-Wiener and Chao1, were computed in VDJtools. VDJtools was used to calculate clonotype-size-weighted physicochemical properties of the central five CDR3 residues, namely interaction energy, strength, volume and Kidera factor 4. One entry per CDR3 protein sequence results from the TCRdb reprocessing of the reads, with DNA left out. The V and J calls here are based on TCRdb, not the publication. This specimen's table enumerates 100,000 to 150,000 distinct CDR3 sequences. The ten largest clones represent approximately 0.5% of the sample.

CDR3 length: 14 amino acids, cysteine to phenylalanine. The protein alone is recorded here. From the germline V gene, CDR1 is MDHEN and CDR2 is SYDVKM. For every CD8+ T cell subset, approximately 330,000 cells were flow-sorted straight into RLT lysis buffer, and each subset was sorted in triplicate. Naive CD8+ T cells were defined stringently as CD45RO-CCR7+CD27+CD95- to exclude memory contaminants. Peripheral blood mononuclear cells were isolated from buffy coats by standard density gradient centrifugation. Naive CXCR3-negative and CXCR3-positive CD8+ T cells were flow-sorted using a FACSAria III. Total RNA was extracted from sorted cells with an RNeasy Mini Kit. These data belong to a study of CXCR3-negative and CXCR3-positive naive CD8 T cells (dated by TCRdb to about 2019). In terms of the full investigation: In total, approximately 140 million TRB reads were obtained, which works out to roughly 1.5 +/- 0.3 million reads per library. Naive subsets from 5 or 6 donors and memory cells from 3 donors were included in the TRBV-TRBJ cluster analysis. Diversity and physicochemical repertoire analyses covered roughly ten donors pooled from two independent experiments.

What the study reported, not specific to this receptor: CXCR3 expression partially decreased after cryopreservation, so most assays used freshly isolated PBMCs. Compared with CXCR3-negative naive cells, CXCR3-positive naive cells had TRB CDR3s with higher hydrophobicity (lower Kidera factor 4), lower energy, and higher strength and volume indices. Both naive subsets had comparably high repertoire diversity, while memory CD8+ T cells had much lower repertoire diversity. Because surface CD5, which has been linked to self-reactivity in mice, was comparable between naive subsets, TCR interaction strength was also inferred from TRB CDR3 physicochemical properties. TRBV-TRBJ usage was similar between naive CXCR3-negative and CXCR3-positive cells from the same donor, while memory cells showed distinct patterns.

This receptor chain uses TRBV28 and TRBJ1-1; TCRdb picks TRBD1, but there is no DNA to check that call. Sequencing input: naive CXCR3- CD8+ T cells from blood. Reading the label with the study, this specimen's cell subset or site is: CD45RO-CCR7+CD27+CD95- naive CD8+ T cells lacking CXCR3 (TNR3-). The TCR comes from a human donor in good health. Some clones in this sample may be carry-over from other donors' samples. The CDR3 region has the sequence CASSLYPGSPEAFF.